This T cell receptor beta chain derives from a study of cytomegalovirus exposure and HLA in healthy donors. Findings and caveats of the study: In a later analysis, compared with equally common non-associated chains, HLA-associated beta chains were more expanded. Information on immune exposure was restricted to one variable (CMV serostatus). In a later analysis, donors in an Asian-associated ancestry cluster reportedly had fewer N-insertions in productive TCRs than the cohort mean.

Primers for the PCR totalled 60 Vbeta and 13 Jbeta. Clones were sequenced by immunoSEQ multiplex PCR, and TCRdb holds only the in-frame ones, with some missing. The table has fewer than 200,000 clones, just over 70% seen once. Likely unrecorded immune exposures existed in these nominally healthy donors. With respect to this clone: Its antigen remains unidentified.

Germline V CDR1 and CDR2: KGHSH, LQKENI. The V end was cut by 2 bases, the J end by 5 bases, with 9 bases between. The CDR3 runs 13 residues. The source is a human donor in good health. The chain links TRBV18 to TRBJ1-1; D gene ambiguous. Sequencing was performed on PBMCs. The CDR3 here is CASSPGGRTEAFF. The CDR3 DNA is TGTGCCAGCTCACCAGGAGGGAGGACTGAAGCTTTCTTT.